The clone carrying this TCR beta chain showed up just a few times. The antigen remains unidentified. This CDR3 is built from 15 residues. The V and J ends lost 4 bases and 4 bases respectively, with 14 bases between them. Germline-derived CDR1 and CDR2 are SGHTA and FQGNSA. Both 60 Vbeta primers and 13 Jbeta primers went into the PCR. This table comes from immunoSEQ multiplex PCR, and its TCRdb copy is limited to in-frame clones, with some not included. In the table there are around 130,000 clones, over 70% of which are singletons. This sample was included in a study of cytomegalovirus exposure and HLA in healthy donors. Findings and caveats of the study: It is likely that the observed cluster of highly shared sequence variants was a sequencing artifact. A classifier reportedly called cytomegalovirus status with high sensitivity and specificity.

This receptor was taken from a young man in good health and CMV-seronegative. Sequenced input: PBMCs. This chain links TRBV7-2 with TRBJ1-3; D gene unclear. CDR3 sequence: CASSSSVAGGNTIYF. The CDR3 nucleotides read TGTGCCAGCAGCTCCTCCGTTGCAGGAGGAAACACCATATATTTT.